This TCR beta chain was observed in a study of radiotherapy plus CTLA-4 blockade in lung cancer. This CDR3 is built from 12 residues. Germline V gene data show CDR1 as LNHDA and CDR2 as SQIVND (reference sequence). J was trimmed by 6 bases and V by 4 bases; bases with no gene match: 2. Sequencing was performed with immunoSEQ multiplex PCR; in TCRdb, only in-frame clones are kept and a portion is missing. The table has 35,000 to 55,000 clones, about 67% seen once; the top ten hold more than 20%. This sequence was found in a human donor with non-small cell lung cancer who had a partial response to radiotherapy plus ipilimumab. V is TRBV19 and J is TRBJ1-2; 7 positions match TRBD1. Sequenced here: peripheral blood, sampled from a patient treated with radiotherapy plus ipilimumab. DNA for the CDR3: TGTGCCAGTAGTACACAGGGGAATGGCTACACCTTC. It yields the protein CASSTQGNGYTF.